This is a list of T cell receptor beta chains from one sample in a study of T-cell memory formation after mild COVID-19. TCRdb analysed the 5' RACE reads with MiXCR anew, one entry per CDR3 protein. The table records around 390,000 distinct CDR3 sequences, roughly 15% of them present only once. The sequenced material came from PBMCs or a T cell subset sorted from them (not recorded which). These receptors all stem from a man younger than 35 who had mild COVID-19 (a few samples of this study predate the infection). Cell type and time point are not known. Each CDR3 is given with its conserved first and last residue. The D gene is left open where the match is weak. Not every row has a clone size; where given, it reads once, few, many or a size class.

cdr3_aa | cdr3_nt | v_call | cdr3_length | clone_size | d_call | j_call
CSAGTSGGHSYNEQFF | TGCAGCGCTGGGACTAGCGGGGGCCATTCCTACAATGAGCAGTTCTTC | TRBV29-1 | 16 | many | TRBD2 | TRBJ2-1
CASSGAEAFF | TGTGCCAGCAGTGGGGCTGAAGCTTTCTTT | TRBV25-1 | 10 | few | NA | TRBJ1-1
CASSFGPITGELFF | TGTGCCAGCAGCTTCGGCCCGATAACCGGGGAGCTGTTTTTT | TRBV7-9 | 14 | many | NA | TRBJ2-2
CASSSGLAGTNEQFF | TGCGCCAGCAGCTCTGGACTAGCGGGGACCAATGAGCAGTTCTTC | TRBV5-1 | 15 | NA | TRBD2 | TRBJ2-1
CSPSSGYTF | TGCAGTCCGTCTAGTGGCTACACCTTC | TRBV20-1 | 9 | NA | NA | TRBJ1-2
CASSWGGRPDTQYF | TGTGCCAGCAGTTGGGGGGGGCGCCCAGATACGCAGTATTTT | TRBV12-3/TRBV12-4 | 14 | NA | NA | TRBJ2-3
CASSQPMAGGYNEQFF | TGCGCCAGCAGCCAACCGATGGCGGGGGGGTACAATGAGCAGTTCTTC | TRBV4-3 | 16 | many | TRBD2 | TRBJ2-1
CASSQGRGRGEQYF | TGTGCCAGCAGCCAGGGCAGGGGGCGCGGCGAGCAGTACTTC | TRBV7-6 | 14 | few | TRBD1 | TRBJ2-7
CASSGDTPGQGEKLFF | TGTGCCAGCAGTGGGGACACGCCAGGGCAGGGTGAAAAACTGTTTTTT | TRBV6-1 | 16 | NA | NA | TRBJ1-4
CASSSTEWTGPLHNYGYTF | TGTGCCAGCAGCTCTACGGAGTGGACAGGGCCCCTACATAACTATGGCTACACCTTC | TRBV13 | 19 | few | TRBD1 | TRBJ1-2
CASSYCPTGGRTGETQYF | TGTGCCAGCAGTTACTGTCCAACAGGCGGAAGAACGGGTGAGACCCAGTACTTC | TRBV6-2/TRBV6-3 | 18 | NA | NA | TRBJ2-5
CASSRGTGDPYDYGYTF | TGCGCCAGCAGCCGTGGGACAGGGGACCCGTACGACTATGGCTACACCTTC | TRBV5-1 | 17 | NA | TRBD1 | TRBJ1-2
CASEGTSGNTGELFF | TGTGCCAGCGAAGGAACTAGCGGCAACACCGGGGAGCTGTTTTTT | TRBV9 | 15 | NA | TRBD2 | TRBJ2-2
CASSARGGSTDTQYF | TGTGCCAGCAGTGCCAGGGGGGGCTCGACAGATACGCAGTATTTT | TRBV6-4 | 15 | few | NA | TRBJ2-3
CASSFKGGNTEAFF | TGTGCCAGCAGTTTTAAGGGGGGGAACACTGAAGCTTTCTTT | TRBV12-3/TRBV12-4 | 14 | few | NA | TRBJ1-1
CASSLDRAHTDTQYF | TGTGCCAGCAGCCTAGACAGGGCCCACACAGATACGCAGTATTTT | TRBV11-3 | 15 | few | TRBD1 | TRBJ2-3
CASSLARVFTEAFF | TGTGCCAGCAGCTTAGCGCGCGTATTTACTGAAGCTTTCTTT | TRBV7-8 | 14 | NA | NA | TRBJ1-1
CASSRLNTEAFF | TGTGCCAGCAGCAGACTGAACACTGAAGCTTTCTTT | TRBV7-9 | 12 | many | NA | TRBJ1-1
CASRKRGADTQYF | TGTGCCAGTAGAAAACGTGGAGCAGATACGCAGTATTTT | TRBV19 | 13 | NA | NA | TRBJ2-3
CASSLNQDNEQFF | TGTGCCAGCAGCTTAAACCAAGACAATGAGCAGTTCTTC | TRBV7-3 | 13 | NA | NA | TRBJ2-1
CASSFFTAGTSEAFF | TGTGCCAGCAGTTTTTTCACGGCCGGGACCTCTGAAGCTTTCTTT | TRBV6-5 | 15 | NA | NA | TRBJ1-1
CASSLPGGWSLHF | TGTGCCAGCAGTTTGCCAGGGGGTTGGTCCCTCCACTTT | TRBV6-6 | 13 | NA | TRBD1 | TRBJ1-6
CASSFLSGEQYF | TGTGCCAGCAGCTTCTTATCCGGGGAGCAGTACTTC | TRBV5-6 | 12 | NA | NA | TRBJ2-7
CASSYGESSPLHF | TGTGCCAGCAGTTACGGGGAGAGTTCACCCCTCCACTTT | TRBV6-6 | 13 | once | NA | TRBJ1-6
CASSFHFGASTDTQYF | TGTGCCAGCAGCTTTCATTTCGGAGCTAGCACAGATACGCAGTATTTT | TRBV7-9 | 16 | few | NA | TRBJ2-3